Listed here are 7 T cell receptor beta chains from one sample, sequenced in a study of Graves' ophthalmopathy and Graves' hyperthyroidism. RNA transcripts served as template for amplifying TCR beta CDR3 sequences. The workflow started with a first-round RT-PCR run with HTBI primers and then moved on to a second-round multiplex PCR. From the multiplex PCR reads, TCRdb called clonotypes with MiXCR, one entry per CDR3 protein. The table includes 900,000 to 1,200,000 distinct CDR3 sequences, approximately 35% detected once. The sequenced sample consisted of peripheral blood or thyroid tissue (not recorded which). The source of these receptors is an adult man with Graves' hyperthyroidism.

DNA for the CDR3: TGTGCCAGCAAAGGGACTATTATGGACACTGAAGCTTTCTTT. Protein product: CASKGTIMDTEAFF. This chain joins TRBV10-3 and TRBJ1-1; TRBD1 is a possible D gene (5 bases). Looked up from germline, CDR1 is ENHRY and CDR2 is SYGVKD. Trimming left V 10 bases short and J 3 bases short, with 18 bases between. CDR3 length: 14 amino acids.

For this clonotype: This may stem from a read error, because a much larger clone lies one nucleotide away. The J gene is TRBJ2-2, the V gene TRBV29-1; tentative D call: TRBD2 (6 bases). CDR3 length equals 14 residues. Germline V lookup: CDR1 SQVTM, CDR2 ANQGSEA. The V and J ends lost 3 bases and 7 bases respectively, with 15 bases between them. This CDR3 reads CSVEALEGGGELFF. The CDR3 DNA reads as TGCAGCGTTGAGGCTTTGGAGGGCGGCGGGGAGCTGTTTTTT.

The CDR3 DNA sequence: TGCAGTGCTACGGGACGGGAAGGGGGGAACACCGGGGAGCTGTTTTTT. Translating it yields CSATGREGGNTGELFF. The chain carries TRBV20-1 and TRBJ2-2, with D maybe TRBD1 (6 bases). V was shortened by 4 bases and J by 1 base, with 16 bases between the two germline ends. Germline lookup yields CDR1 DFQATT and CDR2 SNEGSKA (reference sequence). The CDR3 is 16 residues long.

In its sample, this clonotype was seen many times. The V call is TRBV20-1, the J call TRBJ2-5; D may be TRBD1 or TRBD2 (5 bases each). The V end was cut by 4 bases, the J end by 5 bases, with 17 bases between. The CDR3 is 14 amino acids. CDR1 is DFQATT and CDR2 is SNEGSKA in the germline V gene (reference sequence). CDR3 in amino acids: CSATSYGAEETQYF. DNA for the CDR3: TGCAGTGCTACATCATACGGGGCTGAGGAGACCCAGTACTTC.

V and J are TRBV15 and TRBJ1-5; D gene unclear. Trimming cost V 0 bases and J 5 bases, with 11 bases left between them. This CDR3 is 15 amino acids long. Germline CDR1 reads LNHNV; CDR2 reads YYDKDF (reference sequence). CDR3 amino acids: CATSRDGRAYQPQHF. The CDR3 nucleotides are TGTGCCACCAGCAGAGATGGAAGGGCGTATCAGCCCCAGCATTTT.

The CDR3 DNA reads as TGCAGTGCTAGAAACGACAGGGGGGCCAACGTCCTGACTTTC. Amino acids: CSARNDRGANVLTF. The rearrangement links TRBV20-1 to TRBJ2-6, with TRBD1 as a possible D gene (6 bases). The CDR3 contains 14 residues. Germline-derived CDR1 and CDR2 are DFQATT and SNEGSKA (reference sequence). Trimming stripped 2 bases from V and 4 bases from J, with 9 bases between.

The rearrangement joins TRBV7-3 to TRBJ2-7, with D possibly matching TRBD1 (6 bases). Germline CDR1 is SGHTA and CDR2 is FQGTGA. Deletions cut 3 bases from V and 3 bases from J, with 18 bases between. The CDR3 has 16 amino acids. The CDR3 nucleotides are TGTGCCAGCAGCTTGGGGGCAGCTTCAGTGGGCTACGAGCAGTACTTC. Protein sequence: CASSLGAASVGYEQYF.